The T cell receptor (beta chain) under discussion was sequenced for a study of T cell repertoires in cytomegalovirus infection. Study-wide background: Public signatures in TCR beta pointed to CMV infection and matching HLA type. Whole-study findings and limits: Summed frequency of public TCR beta families distinguished CMV carriers with the relevant HLA. Dominating the ex vivo response were TCR beta clonotypes that were CMV-specific and HLA-C-restricted.

This CDR3 spans 14 amino acids. V was pared by 5 bases and J by 6 bases, with 13 bases between. Germline CDR1 and CDR2: LNHDA and SQIVND (reference sequence). Each CDR3 protein is one row after TCRdb ran MiXCR on the reads. The sample lists 700,000 to 850,000 distinct CDR3 sequences, around a third occurring once. With regard to this clonotype: Its antigen is not known.

The input for sequencing was cultured CD8+ T cells from PBMCs, taken from culture after CMV antigen stimulation. This sequence joins TRBV19 and TRBJ1-4; weak D call: TRBD1 (5 bases). The sequence was obtained from a human donor in good health (CMV status not recorded). Some clones in this sample may be carry-over from other donors' samples. The CDR3 nucleotides read TGTGCCAGTAGTCAGGGAGCGGGGGATGAAAAACTGTTTTTT. This translates into CASSQGAGDEKLFF.